This T cell receptor (beta chain) is from a study of shared clonotypes between healthy human individuals. V was clipped by 5 bases and J by 0 bases, with 17 bases between them. The CDR3 runs 17 residues. Germline V CDR1 and CDR2: SGHAT, FQNNGV. Clones were sequenced by immunoSEQ multiplex PCR, and TCRdb holds only the in-frame ones, with some missing. Of roughly 2.2 million clones in the sample, around 92% are singletons; the top ten hold around 0.38%. The sequenced material came from naive CD4+ T cells from PBMCs. As for subset: CD45RA+ positively selected. The clonotype originates from a man aged 18 to 29 in good health. Some clones in this sample may be carry-over from other donors' samples. This sequence joins TRBV11-2 and TRBJ1-3; D remains unclear. The DNA of the CDR3 is TGTGCCAGCAGCCCAATCGGAGGACGGTCCTCTGGAAACACCATATATTTT. Amino acid sequence: CASSPIGGRSSGNTIYF. Variable domain in full (rest from reference TRBV11-2 and TRBJ1-3): EAGVAQSPRYKIIEKRQSVAFWCNPISGHATLYWYQQILGQGPKLLIQFQNNGVVDDSQLPKDRFSAERLKGVDSTLKIQPAKLEDSAVYLCASSPIGGRSSGNTIYFGEGSWLTVV.